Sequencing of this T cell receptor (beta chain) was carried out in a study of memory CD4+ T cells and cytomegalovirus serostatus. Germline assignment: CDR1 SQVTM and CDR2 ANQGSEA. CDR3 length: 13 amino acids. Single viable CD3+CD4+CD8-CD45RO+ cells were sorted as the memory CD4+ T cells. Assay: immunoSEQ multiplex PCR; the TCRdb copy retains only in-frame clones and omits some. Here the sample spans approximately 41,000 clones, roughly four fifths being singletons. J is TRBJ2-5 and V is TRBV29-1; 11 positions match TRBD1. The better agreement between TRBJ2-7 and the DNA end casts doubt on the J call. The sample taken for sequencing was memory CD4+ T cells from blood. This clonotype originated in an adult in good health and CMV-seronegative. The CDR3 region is CSVEGQGAYEQYF. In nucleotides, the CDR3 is TGCAGCGTTGAGGGACAGGGGGCCTACGAGCAGTACTTC.